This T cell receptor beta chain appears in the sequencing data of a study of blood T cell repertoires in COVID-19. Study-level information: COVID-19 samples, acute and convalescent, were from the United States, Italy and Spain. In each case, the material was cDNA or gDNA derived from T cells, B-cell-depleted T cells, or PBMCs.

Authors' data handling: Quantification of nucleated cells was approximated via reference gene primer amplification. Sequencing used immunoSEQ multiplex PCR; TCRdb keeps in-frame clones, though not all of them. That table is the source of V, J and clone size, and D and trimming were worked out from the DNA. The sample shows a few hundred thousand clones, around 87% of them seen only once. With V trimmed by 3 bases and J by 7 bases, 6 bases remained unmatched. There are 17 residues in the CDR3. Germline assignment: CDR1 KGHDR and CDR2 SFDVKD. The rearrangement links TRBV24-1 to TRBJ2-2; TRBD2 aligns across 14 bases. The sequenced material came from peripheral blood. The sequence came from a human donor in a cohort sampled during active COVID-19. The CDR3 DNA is TGTGCCACCAGTGATACCGGGACTAGCGGGGGTGTCGGGGAGCTGTTTTTT. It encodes CATSDTGTSGGVGELFF.